This TCR beta chain was sequenced during a study of blood T cell repertoires in COVID-19. Turning to the study itself: Collection of acute and convalescent COVID-19 samples took place in the United States, Italy and Spain. PBMCs, B-cell-depleted T cells, or T cells provided the cDNA or gDNA that made up the material.

Methods used by the authors: Quantification of nucleated cells was approximated via reference gene primer amplification. Only in-frame clones appear in the TCRdb table, and some are missing; sequencing was by immunoSEQ multiplex PCR. The D gene and trimming were derived from the DNA, and the V and J assignments and clone size from that table. Counted here are around 28,000 clones, roughly 85% occurring once; the ten biggest clones make up more than 25%. Seattle patients were enrolled during active infection and followed longitudinally. CDR1 LNHDA and CDR2 SQIVND come from the germline V gene (reference sequence). V lost 2 bases, J lost 0 bases, and 7 bases lay in between. The CDR3 is made up of 14 amino acids.

The chain employs TRBV19 and TRBJ1-1, with no clear D. What was sequenced was peripheral blood. The sequence derives from a woman of 80 years or more with COVID-19, enrolled during active disease. CDR3 in DNA: TGTGCCAGTAGTATACCGGTTATGAACACTGAAGCTTTCTTT. This sequence encodes CASSIPVMNTEAFF.